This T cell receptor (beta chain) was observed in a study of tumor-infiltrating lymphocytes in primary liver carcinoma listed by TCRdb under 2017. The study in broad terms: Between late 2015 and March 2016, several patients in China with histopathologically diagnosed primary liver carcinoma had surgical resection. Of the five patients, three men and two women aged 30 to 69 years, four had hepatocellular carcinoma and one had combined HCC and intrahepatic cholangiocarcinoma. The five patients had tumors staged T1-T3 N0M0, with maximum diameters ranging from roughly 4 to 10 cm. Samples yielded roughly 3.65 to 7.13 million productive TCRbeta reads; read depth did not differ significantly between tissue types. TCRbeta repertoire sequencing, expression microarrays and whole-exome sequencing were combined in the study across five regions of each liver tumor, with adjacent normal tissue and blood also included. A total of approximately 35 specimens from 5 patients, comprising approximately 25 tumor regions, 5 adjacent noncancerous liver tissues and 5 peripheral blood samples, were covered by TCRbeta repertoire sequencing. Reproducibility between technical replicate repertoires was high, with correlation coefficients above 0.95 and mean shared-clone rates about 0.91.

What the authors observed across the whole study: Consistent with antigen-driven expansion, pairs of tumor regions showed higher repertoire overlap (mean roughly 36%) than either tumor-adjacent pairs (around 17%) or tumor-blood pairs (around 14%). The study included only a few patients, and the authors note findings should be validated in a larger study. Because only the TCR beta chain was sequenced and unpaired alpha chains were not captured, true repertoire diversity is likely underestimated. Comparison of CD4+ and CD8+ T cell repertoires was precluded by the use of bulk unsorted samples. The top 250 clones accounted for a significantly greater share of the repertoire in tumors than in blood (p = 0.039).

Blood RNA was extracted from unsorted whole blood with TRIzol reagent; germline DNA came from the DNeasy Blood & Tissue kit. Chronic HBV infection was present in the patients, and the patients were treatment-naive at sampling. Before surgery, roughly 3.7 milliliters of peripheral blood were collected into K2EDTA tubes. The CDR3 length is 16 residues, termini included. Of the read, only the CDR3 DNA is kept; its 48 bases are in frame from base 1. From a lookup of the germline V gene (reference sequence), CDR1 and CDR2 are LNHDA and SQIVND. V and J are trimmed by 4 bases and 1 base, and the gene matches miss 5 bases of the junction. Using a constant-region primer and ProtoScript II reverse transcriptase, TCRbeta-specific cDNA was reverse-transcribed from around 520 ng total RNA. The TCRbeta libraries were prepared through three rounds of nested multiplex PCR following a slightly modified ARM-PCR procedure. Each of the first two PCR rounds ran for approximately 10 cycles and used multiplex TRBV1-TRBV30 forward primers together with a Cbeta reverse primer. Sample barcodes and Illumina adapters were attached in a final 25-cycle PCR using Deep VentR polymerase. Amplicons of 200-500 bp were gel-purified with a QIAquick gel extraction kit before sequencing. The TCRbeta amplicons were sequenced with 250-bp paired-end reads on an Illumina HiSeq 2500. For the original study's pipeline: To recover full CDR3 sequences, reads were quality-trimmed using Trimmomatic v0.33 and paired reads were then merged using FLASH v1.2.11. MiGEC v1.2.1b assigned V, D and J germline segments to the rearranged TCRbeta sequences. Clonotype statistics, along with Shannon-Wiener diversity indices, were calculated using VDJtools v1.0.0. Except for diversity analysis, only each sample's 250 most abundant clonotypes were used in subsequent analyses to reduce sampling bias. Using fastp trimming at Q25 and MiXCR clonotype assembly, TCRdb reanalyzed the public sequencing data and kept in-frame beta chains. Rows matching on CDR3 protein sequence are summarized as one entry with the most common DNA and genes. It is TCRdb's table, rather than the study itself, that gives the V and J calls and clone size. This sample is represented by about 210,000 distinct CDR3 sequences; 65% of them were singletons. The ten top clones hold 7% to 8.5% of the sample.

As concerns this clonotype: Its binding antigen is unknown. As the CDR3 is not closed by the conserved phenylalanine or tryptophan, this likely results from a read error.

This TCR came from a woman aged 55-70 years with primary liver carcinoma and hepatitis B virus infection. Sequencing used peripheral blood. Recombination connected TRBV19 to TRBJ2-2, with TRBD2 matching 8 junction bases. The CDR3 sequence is CASSTRGGQNTGELFL. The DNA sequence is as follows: TGTGCCAGTAGTACTCGGGGGGGACAGAACACCGGGGAGCTGTTTCTT.